The 30 T cell receptor beta chains below come from one sample, sequenced in a study of identical twins. Each CDR3 protein is one row after TCRdb ran MiXCR on the 5' RACE reads. Among roughly 250,000 distinct CDR3 sequences listed, over 12% were seen once. The source material was memory (CD45RO+) T cells sorted from blood. These receptors all come from a woman between 18 and 30 years old in good health.

The chain joins TRBV6-2 or TRBV6-3 to TRBJ2-1; 10 bases align to TRBD1. There are 17 residues in the CDR3. Germline values: CDR1 MNHEY, CDR2 SVGEGT. J lost 9 bases, V lost 9 bases, and 20 bases had no gene match. The CDR3, as DNA: TGTGCCAGTACGAATAAAGCCGGGACAGGGGTAGTCAGTGAGCAGTTCTTC. It encodes CASTNKAGTGVVSEQFF.

This clonotype was seen more than once but under ten times. V and J are TRBV9 and TRBJ2-1; D may be TRBD1 (5 bases). V lost 0 bases and J lost 7, with 20 bases in between. This CDR3 is built from 17 residues. The germline V gene has CDR1 SGDLS and CDR2 YYNGEE. The CDR3 coding sequence is TGTGCCAGCAGCGTAGCCGTGGGGCGCCGTCAAGGGAATGAGCAGTTCTTC. Its protein product is CASSVAVGRRQGNEQFF.

The V gene is TRBV18, the J gene TRBJ1-3; no definite D call. With 8 bases removed from V and 2 bases from J, the gap between germline ends came to 10 bases. Per the germline V gene, CDR1 is KGHSH and CDR2 is LQKENI. The CDR3 length is 13 residues. CDR3 amino acids: CASNDITGNTIYF. The CDR3 DNA follows: TGTGCCAGCAACGACATTACTGGAAACACCATATATTTT.

This clonotype has only a few counts. The chain couples TRBV18 to TRBJ2-5; tentatively, D is TRBD2 (7 bases). The CDR3 extends over 14 amino acids. Trimming shortened V by 4 bases and J by 2 bases, and 11 bases separated the two germline ends. Germline V gives CDR1 KGHSH, CDR2 LQKENI. The CDR3 sequence is CASSQRGAQETQYF. The CDR3 nucleotides read TGTGCCAGCTCACAACGGGGGGCGCAAGAGACCCAGTACTTC.

This clonotype was observed a few times. The CDR3 DNA reads TGTGCCAGCAGCCGGGACTTCTACAATGAGCAGTTCTTC. This codes for CASSRDFYNEQFF. This rearrangement joins TRBV7-7 to TRBJ2-1, with a weak D call TRBD2 (6 bases). The germline V gene has CDR1 SSHAT and CDR2 FNYEAQ (reference sequence). Trimming cost V 5 bases and J 3 bases, with 8 bases left between them. The CDR3 spans 13 residues.

The rearrangement joins TRBV11-2 to TRBJ2-6; 7 bases map to TRBD1. Trimming removed 5 bases from V and 0 bases from J; junction bases left unmatched: 10. This CDR3 has 18 amino acids. Germline V lookup: CDR1 SGHAT, CDR2 FQNNGV. In DNA, the CDR3 is TGTGCCAGCAGCACGCTAGGGGGCCCCCACTCTGGGGCCAACGTCCTGACTTTC. It is translated as CASSTLGGPHSGANVLTF.

The rearrangement joins TRBV4-3 to TRBJ2-1; possible D gene TRBD2, 5 bases. Germline lookup yields CDR1 LGHNA and CDR2 YSLEER. The CDR3 consists of 13 residues. With 0 bases removed from V and 11 bases from J, the gap between germline ends came to 11 bases. CDR3 bases: TGCGCCAGCAGCCAAGATCGGGAAACGAAGCAGTTCTTC. Translation gives CASSQDRETKQFF.

CDR3 bases: TGTGCCAGCAGCTTATTCGGGATTTTGGATACGCAGTATTTT. It is translated as CASSLFGILDTQYF. The V call is TRBV7-2, the J call TRBJ2-3, with a weak D call TRBD2 (5 bases). Germline V lookup: CDR1 SGHTA, CDR2 FQGNSA. The CDR3 contains 14 residues. V dropped 2 bases and J dropped 6 bases, with 12 bases sitting between them. The entire variable domain, with the rest obtained from reference TRBV7-2 and TRBJ2-3, is as follows: GAGVSQSPSNKVTEKGKDVELRCDPISGHTALYWYRQSLGQGLEFLIYFQGNSAPDKSGLPSDRFSAERTGGSVSTLTIQRTQQEDSAVYLCASSLFGILDTQYFGPGTRLTVL.

The table lists this clonotype with a few counts. J is TRBJ2-7 and V is TRBV7-3; 7 bases map to TRBD2. CDR3 length equals 15 residues. The V gene's germline CDR1 is SGHTA and CDR2 FQGTGA. Trimming cost V 2 bases and J 3 bases; bases outside gene matches: 7. CDR3 coding DNA: TGTGCCAGCAGCTTAGGGGGAGGGACCCTCTACGAGCAGTACTTC. This gives the protein CASSLGGGTLYEQYF.

This clonotype has just a few counts. The J gene is TRBJ2-5, the V gene TRBV7-2; 14 nucleotides agree with TRBD2. The CDR3 extends over 16 amino acids. V trimming: 5 bases; J trimming: 7 bases; junction bases outside the gene matches: 9. Germline CDR1 SGHTA, CDR2 FQGNSA. The CDR3 sequence is CASSPSGLAGVGTQYF. CDR3 sequence (DNA): TGTGCCAGCAGCCCATCGGGACTAGCGGGAGTCGGGACCCAGTACTTC.

This clonotype was detected only a few times. The V gene is TRBV25-1, the J gene TRBJ1-1; no definite D call. The V gene's germline CDR1 is MGHDK and CDR2 SYGVNS. CDR3 length equals 11 residues. Trimming removed 2 bases from V and 11 bases from J, with 9 bases in between. CDR3 residues: CASSEVSRAFF. The CDR3 coding sequence is TGTGCCAGCAGTGAAGTCTCCCGGGCTTTCTTT. The full variable domain, its missing parts supplied by reference TRBV25-1 and TRBJ1-1, is EADIYQTPRYLVIGTGKKITLECSQTMGHDKMYWYQQDPGMELHLIHYSYGVNSTEKGDLSSESTVSRIRTEHFPLTLESARPSHTSQYLCASSEVSRAFFGQGTRLTVV.

The rearrangement joins TRBV12-3 or TRBV12-4 to TRBJ2-5, with TRBD2 as a possible D gene (6 bases). The CDR3 spans 14 residues. Trimming stripped 5 bases from V and 2 bases from J, with 12 bases between. This CDR3 reads CASSRGLGQETQYF. Here the CDR3 DNA reads TGTGCCAGCAGTCGGGGACTGGGACAAGAGACCCAGTACTTC.

The rearrangement links TRBV20-1 to TRBJ2-5, with TRBD1 matching 7 bases. Germline CDR1 is DFQATT and CDR2 is SNEGSKA (reference sequence). The trim removed 6 bases at V and 5 bases at J, leaving 15 bases unmatched. The CDR3 is 15 residues long. DNA for the CDR3: TGCAGTGCGGGGACCCTAGGGGGCCCACGGGAGACCCAGTACTTC. This encodes CSAGTLGGPRETQYF.

V is TRBV7-9 and J is TRBJ1-2; D is possibly TRBD1 (6 bases). This CDR3 is built from 12 residues. V lost 4 bases, J lost 9 bases, and 12 bases lay in between. Germline CDR1 is SEHNR and CDR2 is FQNEAQ (reference sequence). CDR3 DNA sequence: TGTGCCAGCAGCTGGTATCAGGGGAGCTACACCTTC. Its translation: CASSWYQGSYTF.

The chain joins TRBV7-8 to TRBJ2-4; TRBD2 aligns across 12 bases. The CDR3 contains 17 residues. Germline CDR1 SGHVS, CDR2 FQNEAQ. V shed 1 base, J shed 0 bases, and the junction held 1 base outside the gene matches. The CDR3 coding sequence is TGTGCCAGCAGCTTAGGACTAGCGGGAGTAGCCAAAAACATTCAGTACTTC. It codes for CASSLGLAGVAKNIQYF.

The chain couples TRBV5-5 to TRBJ2-3; D unresolved. Germline loops: CDR1 SGHKS, CDR2 YYEKEE (reference sequence). This CDR3 region has 15 residues. V shed 3 bases and J shed 4 bases, with 15 bases lying between them. The CDR3 DNA reads TGTGCCAGCAGCTCCAGGCTCGACCGGGCAGATACGCAGTATTTT. This sequence encodes CASSSRLDRADTQYF.

There are many counts of this clonotype. The chain carries TRBV2 and TRBJ1-2; TRBD1 aligns across 7 bases. The CDR3 consists of 15 residues. The germline CDR1 and CDR2 sequences are SNHLY and FYNNEI. V lost 2 bases to trimming and J lost 4 bases; unmatched junction nucleotides: 7. The CDR3 reads CASSESVGGGYGYTF. Here the CDR3 DNA reads TGTGCCAGCAGTGAATCGGTAGGGGGCGGCTATGGCTACACCTTC.

This clonotype was seen many times. The V call is TRBV20-1, the J call TRBJ1-1, with 9 positions matching TRBD1. The CDR3 extends over 14 amino acids. Germline values: CDR1 DFQATT, CDR2 SNEGSKA (reference sequence). The junction had 5 bases not matched to a gene; V was cut back by 1 base and J by 5 bases. The CDR3 here is CSARVRDRVTEAFF. The CDR3 DNA reads as TGCAGTGCTAGAGTTCGGGACAGGGTTACTGAAGCTTTCTTT.

The sample holds a few counts of this clonotype. V is TRBV12-3 or TRBV12-4 and J is TRBJ1-1; D remains ambiguous. The CDR3 length is 11 residues. V lost 3 bases to trimming and J lost 11 bases, with 10 bases between them. CDR3 bases: TGTGCCAGCAGTTTGAGCCAGCTGGCTTTCTTT. The encoded protein is CASSLSQLAFF.

This clonotype was observed a handful of times. The V call is TRBV12-3 or TRBV12-4, the J call TRBJ1-3; 7 nucleotides align to TRBD1. Trimming at V came to 6 bases and at J to 1 base, leaving 6 bases not matched to a gene. The CDR3 loop spans 15 amino acids. Written as DNA, the CDR3 is TGTGCCAGCAGCCTAGACAGGGTTTCTGGAAACACCATATATTTT. Protein sequence: CASSLDRVSGNTIYF.

V and J are TRBV2 and TRBJ2-7; D not certain. Germline lookup yields CDR1 SNHLY and CDR2 FYNNEI. This CDR3 is 11 amino acids long. Trimming pared 6 bases from V and 4 bases from J, leaving 7 bases between. CDR3 region: CASRDGYEQYF. The CDR3, as DNA: TGTGCCAGCAGGGACGGGTACGAGCAGTACTTC. Full variable domain (remainder filled in from reference TRBV2 and TRBJ2-7): EPEVTQTPSHQVTQMGQEVILRCVPISNHLYFYWYRQILGQKVEFLVSFYNNEISEKSEIFDDQFSVERPDGSNFTLKIRSTKLEDSAMYFCASRDGYEQYFGPGTRLTVT.

V and J are TRBV5-1 and TRBJ2-2, with 7 positions matching TRBD1. There are 14 residues in the CDR3. CDR1 and CDR2 from the germline V gene are SGHRS and YFSETQ. V shed 7 bases, J shed 4 bases, and the junction held 7 bases outside the gene matches. CDR3 DNA sequence: TGCGCCAGCCGGGGAGACAGGGTCACCGGGGAGCTGTTTTTT. This gives the protein CASRGDRVTGELFF.

The chain links TRBV6-2 or TRBV6-3 to TRBJ2-7, with 10 bases matching TRBD2. Germline V lookup: CDR1 MNHEY, CDR2 SVGEGT. This CDR3 is 13 amino acids long. V shed 2 bases and J 8 bases; nucleotides not matched to a gene: 3. This CDR3 reads CASSYTSGIQQYF. CDR3 coding DNA: TGTGCCAGCAGTTACACTAGCGGGATCCAGCAGTACTTC.

The chain has TRBV5-1 and TRBJ2-3; D remains unclear. Germline assignment: CDR1 SGHRS and CDR2 YFSETQ. Trimming removed 2 bases from V and 5 bases from J, with 12 bases in between. The CDR3 has 14 amino acids. This chain's CDR3 is CASSFTQIEDTQYF. In nucleotides, the CDR3 is TGCGCCAGCAGCTTCACTCAAATAGAAGATACGCAGTATTTT.

As DNA, the CDR3 is TGTGCCAGCAGTCCGGGACAGGCAGGACCCTACGAGCAGTACTTC. Protein product: CASSPGQAGPYEQYF. The chain carries TRBV28 and TRBJ2-7; 8 nucleotides agree with TRBD1. Germline trimming cut 5 bases from V and 2 bases from J; bases unmatched to any gene: 8. This CDR3 region has 15 residues. In germline, CDR1 is MDHEN, CDR2 SYDVKM.

V usage is TRBV20-1 and J usage is TRBJ2-1; D gene ambiguous. V dropped 3 bases and J dropped 6 bases, with 3 bases sitting between them. CDR1 and CDR2 (germline): DFQATT, SNEGSKA (reference sequence). The CDR3 is 10 residues long. The CDR3 here is CSASFNEQFF. The CDR3 DNA follows: TGCAGTGCTAGCTTCAATGAGCAGTTCTTC.

The rearrangement links TRBV6-1 to TRBJ2-1, with 11 bases fitting TRBD1. Germline V lookup: CDR1 MNHNS, CDR2 SASEGT. The CDR3 is 15 amino acids. V lost 7 bases and J lost 3; bases outside the gene matches: 5. The CDR3 loop is CASTRTGGGYNEQFF. The CDR3 DNA follows: TGTGCCAGCACCAGGACAGGGGGCGGCTACAATGAGCAGTTCTTC.

This clonotype occurred a few times. The CDR3 coding sequence is TGTGCCAGTAGTAGGACAGCGTTCACGAACACCGGGGAGCTGTTTTTT. Its protein product is CASSRTAFTNTGELFF. The chain joins TRBV19 to TRBJ2-2, with a possible D match to TRBD1 (6 bases). The V and J ends lost 4 bases and 0 bases respectively, with 12 bases between them. The CDR3 runs to 16 residues. Per the germline V gene, CDR1 is LNHDA and CDR2 is SQIVND (reference sequence). The full variable domain, completed using reference TRBV19 and TRBJ2-2, is DGGITQSPKYLFRKEGQNVTLSCEQNLNHDAMYWYRQDPGQGLRLIYYSQIVNDFQKGDIAEGYSVSREKKESFPLTVTSAQKNPTAFYLCASSRTAFTNTGELFFGEGSRLTVL.

V usage is TRBV6-4 and J usage is TRBJ2-1, with unresolved D. CDR1 and CDR2 from the germline V gene are MRHNA and SNTAGT. V was pared by 0 bases and J by 0 bases, with 9 bases between. CDR3 length equals 16 residues. For the CDR3, the DNA is TGTGCCAGCAGTGACTCAGGAGAGAGCTCCTACAATGAGCAGTTCTTC. Translation: CASSDSGESSYNEQFF.

The chain combines TRBV14 with TRBJ1-2; 9 bases fit TRBD1. The germline V gene encodes CDR1 SGHDN and CDR2 FVKESK. The V and J ends lost 2 bases and 8 bases, in that order; junction bases with no gene match: 6. The CDR3 sequence is 14 residues long. The CDR3 loop is CASSQNRGLGGYTF. In DNA form, the CDR3 reads TGTGCCAGCAGCCAAAACAGGGGGCTGGGAGGCTACACCTTC.